This paragraph reports one T cell receptor beta chain. The antigen remains undetermined. The sample originates from a study of T cell repertoires in cytomegalovirus infection. Turning to the study itself: Public TCR beta signature analysis indicated the presence of both CMV infection and matching HLA type.

The length of the CDR3 is 13 residues. The germline gives CDR1 KGHDR, CDR2 SFDVKD. V dropped 9 bases and J dropped 0; count of bases not matched to a gene: 3. MiXCR, run by TCRdb on the reads, gives a single entry per CDR3 protein. Here the sample spans about 500,000 distinct CDR3 sequences, about 33% being singletons. Study conclusions and caveats: CMV-specific TCR beta clonotypes restricted by HLA-C were the ones dominating the ex vivo response.

Sequencing was performed on cultured PBMCs, taken from culture after CMV antigen stimulation. The source of this sequence is a human donor in good health (CMV status not recorded). Some clones in this sample may be carry-over from other donors' samples. The V gene is TRBV24-1, the J gene TRBJ2-5; 7 nucleotides line up with TRBD1. The CDR3 sequence is CATEGQNQETQYF. CDR3 sequence (DNA): TGTGCCACCGAGGGACAGAACCAAGAGACCCAGTACTTC.